The next 20 T cell receptor beta chains were all read from a single sample in a study of graft-versus-host responses after intestinal transplantation. Their antigens are not known. The protocol was immunoSEQ multiplex PCR, while the TCRdb copy is restricted to in-frame clones and leaves out a portion. The sample lists 50,000 to 55,000 clones; around 89% were seen once. Specimen: unstimulated CD4+ T cells sorted from spleen or lymph node cells, collected before transplant. The receptors derive from a human donor who was the organ donor for an intestinal transplant.

V gene TRBV19 combines with J gene TRBJ2-6, with D unclear. The CDR3 contains 14 residues. Trimming cost V 3 bases and J 2 bases, with 5 bases left between them. Germline V CDR1 and CDR2: LNHDA, SQIVND (reference sequence). The CDR3 here is CASSILAGANVLTF. The CDR3 DNA sequence: TGTGCCAGTAGTATTTTAGCTGGGGCCAACGTCCTGACTTTC.

This rearrangement joins TRBV28 to TRBJ2-2, with D possibly matching TRBD2 (5 bases). The V and J ends lost 10 bases and 0 bases respectively, with 9 bases between them. Germline V gene sequence: CDR1 MDHEN, CDR2 SYDVKM. The CDR3 extends over 13 amino acids. The CDR3 DNA is TGTGCCACCGGGGAGCCGAACACCGGGGAGCTGTTTTTT. Translated: CATGEPNTGELFF. The variable domain in full, completed from reference TRBV28 and TRBJ2-2, reads DVKVTQSSRYLVKRTGEKVFLECVQDMDHENMFWYRQDPGLGLRLIYFSYDVKMKEKGDIPEGYSVSREKKERFSLILESASTNQTSMYLCATGEPNTGELFFGEGSRLTVL.

The chain has TRBV11-2 and TRBJ2-7; 9 positions agree with TRBD1. After removal of 6 bases from V and 3 bases from J, the junction contained 9 bases not matched to a gene. The CDR3 is 15 amino acids. CDR1 is SGHAT and CDR2 is FQNNGV in the germline V gene. The CDR3 sequence: CASSFTRQGDYEQYF. In DNA, the CDR3 is TGTGCCAGCAGTTTTACACGACAGGGGGACTACGAGCAGTACTTC.

CDR3 bases: TGCGCCAGCAGCCAAGAAGGCGGGAGGACAGATACGCAGTATTTT. Protein product: CASSQEGGRTDTQYF. The V gene is TRBV4-1, the J gene TRBJ2-3, with 8 bases lining up with TRBD2. CDR3 length: 15 amino acids. J was trimmed by 3 bases and V by 0 bases; bases with no gene match: 2. Germline V CDR1 and CDR2: MGHRA, YSYEKL.

The chain links TRBV7-3 to TRBJ2-3; the D gene is possibly TRBD2 (6 bases). The length of the CDR3 is 15 residues. V shed 5 bases and J shed 2 bases, with 14 bases lying between them. Germline CDR1 is SGHTA and CDR2 is FQGTGA. The CDR3 DNA follows: TGTGCCAGCAGCCCCAGAGCGGGCCCCACAGATACGCAGTATTTT. Translating it yields CASSPRAGPTDTQYF.

The rearrangement uses TRBV9 and TRBJ2-3; 8 positions match TRBD2. The CDR3 sequence is 15 residues long. Losses at the gene ends were 2 bases for V and 2 bases for J; bases not matched to a gene: 4. The germline CDR1 and CDR2 sequences are SGDLS and YYNGEE. CDR3 sequence reads: CASSVGGRNTDTQYF. DNA for the CDR3: TGTGCCAGCAGCGTCGGCGGGAGGAACACAGATACGCAGTATTTT.

The chain has TRBV18 and TRBJ1-4; D is perhaps TRBD1 (5 bases). V dropped 0 bases and J dropped 4 bases, with 27 bases sitting between them. CDR3 length: 21 amino acids. Germline CDR1 KGHSH, CDR2 LQKENI. DNA of the CDR3: TGTGCCAGCTCACCACCGGGGGTGGGCCTCCGAGGCGGGACTCTTAATGAAAAACTGTTTTTT. Its protein product is CASSPPGVGLRGGTLNEKLFF.

The gene calls are TRBV2 and TRBJ1-5, with D possibly TRBD1 on 5 matching bases. This CDR3 comprises 15 residues. The V end was cut by 2 bases, the J end by 2 bases, with 10 bases between. CDR1 is SNHLY and CDR2 is FYNNEI in the germline V gene. CDR3: CASSETGGGNQPQHF. The CDR3 DNA follows: TGTGCCAGCAGTGAAACGGGGGGAGGCAATCAGCCCCAGCATTTT. Filled out from reference TRBV2 and TRBJ1-5, the complete variable domain reads EPEVTQTPSHQVTQMGQEVILRCVPISNHLYFYWYRQILGQKVEFLVSFYNNEISEKSEIFDDQFSVERPDGSNFTLKIRSTKLEDSAMYFCASSETGGGNQPQHFGDGTRLSIL.

A remark on this clone: An end of the junction differs from the germline gene, which may be a read error. The V and J genes are TRBV7-7 and TRBJ2-3; 7 bases fit TRBD2. CDR1 and CDR2 (germline): SSHAT, FNYEAQ (reference sequence). The CDR3 covers 16 residues. CDR3 in DNA: TGTGCTAGCAGCTTAGGGGAGGGCGCTCCAATAGATACGCAGTATTTT. Translated, it gives CASSLGEGAPIDTQYF.

This sequence joins TRBV6-6 and TRBJ2-1, with D possibly TRBD1 on 6 matching bases. The CDR3 length is 11 residues. V was clipped by 6 bases and J by 10 bases, with 10 bases between them. Germline CDR1 MNHNY, CDR2 SVGAGI (reference sequence). As DNA, the CDR3 is TGTGCCAGCAGACCCGGACAGGAGCAGTTCTTC. It specifies CASRPGQEQFF.

This chain uses TRBV5-6 with TRBJ2-2; 14 bases match TRBD2. The CDR3 consists of 18 residues. Germline CDR1 is SGHDT and CDR2 is YYEEEE. V lost 4 bases and J lost 5; bases outside the gene matches: 10. DNA for the CDR3: TGTGCCAGCAGCCTCCCGGGACTAGCGGGAGAATCAACCGGGGAGCTGTTTTTT. Protein product: CASSLPGLAGESTGELFF. The full variable domain, in which reference TRBV5-6 and TRBJ2-2 provide the parts outside the CDR3, is DAGVTQSPTHLIKTRGQQVTLRCSPKSGHDTVSWYQQALGQGPQFIFQYYEEEERQRGNFPDRFSGHQFPNYSSELNVNALLLGDSALYLCASSLPGLAGESTGELFFGEGSRLTVL.

The chain links TRBV28 to TRBJ2-7, with 7 positions matching TRBD1. The CDR3 sequence is 11 residues long. Trimming at V came to 8 bases and at J to 5 bases, leaving 3 bases not matched to a gene. CDR1 MDHEN and CDR2 SYDVKM come from the germline V gene. The CDR3 DNA follows: TGTGCCAGCGGACAGGTCCACGAGCAGTACTTC. As protein: CASGQVHEQYF.

The rearrangement links TRBV6-5 to TRBJ2-2, with no clear D. Germline CDR1 is MNHEY and CDR2 is SVGAGI. There are 16 residues in the CDR3. The V end was cut by 0 bases, the J end by 5 bases, with 13 bases between. The CDR3 DNA reads as TGTGCCAGCAGTTACTCATACCAGGCGCGTACCGGGGAGCTGTTTTTT. As protein: CASSYSYQARTGELFF.

V gene TRBV11-2 combines with J gene TRBJ2-3, with a weak D call TRBD2 (6 bases). Germline V gene data show CDR1 as SGHAT and CDR2 as FQNNGV. V lost 1 base to trimming and J lost 2 bases, with 13 bases between them. This CDR3 has 16 amino acids. As DNA, the CDR3 is TGTGCCAGCAGCTTAGGCGGGATGAGGAACACAGATACGCAGTATTTT. Translation: CASSLGGMRNTDTQYF.

This clone has only a few counts. This chain links TRBV28 with TRBJ1-3; D may be TRBD1 (5 bases). Germline V lookup: CDR1 MDHEN, CDR2 SYDVKM. Trimming removed 5 bases from V and 0 bases from J, with 17 bases in between. This CDR3 has 17 amino acids. In DNA, the CDR3 is TGTGCCAGCAGTGTGGGGGGTGCGGGGGGCTCTGGAAACACCATATATTTT. Translation gives CASSVGGAGGSGNTIYF.

The V gene is TRBV9, the J gene TRBJ2-7, with D perhaps TRBD2 (6 bases). The CDR3 is made up of 15 amino acids. Germline loops: CDR1 SGDLS, CDR2 YYNGEE. V was shortened by 4 bases and J by 0 bases, with 14 bases between the two germline ends. DNA of the CDR3: TGTGCCAGCAGCCCCCAGGGCGGGAACTCCTACGAGCAGTACTTC. Its protein is CASSPQGGNSYEQYF.

The chain is built from TRBV9 and TRBJ1-1; D is unresolved. V lost 0 bases, J lost 6 bases, and 12 bases lay in between. The CDR3 contains 14 residues. Germline assignment: CDR1 SGDLS and CDR2 YYNGEE. The CDR3 loop reads CASSVGVLGAEAFF. The CDR3 DNA reads as TGTGCCAGCAGCGTAGGGGTCCTCGGGGCTGAAGCTTTCTTT.

The V gene is TRBV28, the J gene TRBJ1-2; a possible D gene is TRBD1 (5 bases). The CDR3 totals 14 residues. The germline V gene encodes CDR1 MDHEN and CDR2 SYDVKM. V was clipped by 3 bases and J by 3 bases, with 11 bases between them. CDR3: CASSFSGGHYGYTF. As DNA, the CDR3 is TGTGCCAGCAGTTTTTCGGGGGGACACTATGGCTACACCTTC.

The gene calls are TRBV7-3 and TRBJ2-1; 13 bases align to TRBD2. V lost 2 bases, J lost 3 bases, and 4 bases stayed unmatched. Looked up from germline, CDR1 is SGHTA and CDR2 is FQGTGA. This CDR3 is built from 17 residues. CDR3 coding DNA: TGTGCCAGCAGCTTAGATGGGACTAGCGGGATCTACAATGAGCAGTTCTTC. Its translation is CASSLDGTSGIYNEQFF.

This chain joins TRBV7-9 and TRBJ1-1; the D gene is possibly TRBD1 (5 bases). Germline-derived CDR1 and CDR2 are SEHNR and FQNEAQ (reference sequence). This CDR3 spans 12 amino acids. Trimming left V 5 bases short and J 7 bases short, with 11 bases between. CDR3 protein: CASSAGGDEAFF. DNA for the CDR3: TGTGCCAGCAGCGCGGGGGGTGATGAAGCTTTCTTT.